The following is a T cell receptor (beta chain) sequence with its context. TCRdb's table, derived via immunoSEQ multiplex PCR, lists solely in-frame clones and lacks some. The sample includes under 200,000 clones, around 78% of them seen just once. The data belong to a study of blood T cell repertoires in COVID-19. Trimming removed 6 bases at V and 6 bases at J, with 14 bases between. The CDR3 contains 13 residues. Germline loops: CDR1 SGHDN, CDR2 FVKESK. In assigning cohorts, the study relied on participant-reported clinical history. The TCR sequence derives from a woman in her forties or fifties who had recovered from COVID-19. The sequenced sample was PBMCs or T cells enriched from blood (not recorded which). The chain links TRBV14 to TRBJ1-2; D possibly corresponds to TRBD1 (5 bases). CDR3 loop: CASRLQGSDGYTF. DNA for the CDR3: TGTGCCAGCAGACTTCAGGGATCGGATGGCTACACCTTC.